These 3 T cell receptor beta chains came from one sample sequenced in a study of OX40 agonist ivuxolimab in advanced cancers. Profiled with immunoSEQ multiplex PCR; TCRdb holds only in-frame clones, not every one. The table has tens of thousands of clones, about 93% seen once. The source was CD4+ or CD8+ T cells sorted from blood, collected in a trial of the OX40 agonist ivuxolimab. The receptor set was obtained from an adult with an advanced solid tumor such as melanoma, head and neck, liver or kidney cancer.

The chain is built from TRBV30 and TRBJ1-6; no firm D call. The CDR3 runs to 15 residues. Germline CDR1 and CDR2: GTSNPN and SVGIG (reference sequence). The V end lost 0 bases, the J end lost 7 bases, and 13 bases lay between the germline ends. The CDR3: CAWSVGRLTNSPLHF. CDR3 nucleotide sequence: TGTGCCTGGAGTGTAGGCAGGCTGACGAATTCACCCCTCCACTTT.

V and J are TRBV5-1 and TRBJ1-3; perhaps TRBD1 as D (6 bases). Trimming stripped 3 bases from V and 2 bases from J, with 15 bases between. CDR3 length equals 16 residues. From germline, CDR1 is SGHRS and CDR2 YFSETQ. CDR3 region: CASSSTGGAAGNTIYF. CDR3 nucleotide sequence: TGCGCCAGCAGCTCGACAGGAGGGGCGGCTGGAAACACCATATATTTT.

This chain links TRBV5-1 with TRBJ2-1; possibly TRBD1 or TRBD2 for D (6 bases each). Trimming took 4 bases from V and 4 from J, leaving 12 bases between them. Germline V CDR1 and CDR2: SGHRS, YFSETQ. The CDR3 extends over 14 amino acids. The CDR3 DNA is TGCGCCAGCAGCCTGGAAGGGGGGTACAATGAGCAGTTCTTC. Protein sequence: CASSLEGGYNEQFF. The whole variable domain, filled in from reference TRBV5-1 and TRBJ2-1, reads KAGVTQTPRYLIKTRGQQVTLSCSPISGHRSVSWYQQTPGQGLQFLFEYFSETQRNKGNFPGRFSGRQFSNSRSEMNVSTLELGDSALYLCASSLEGGYNEQFFGPGTRLTVL.